Shown below are 16 T cell receptor beta chains from a single sample sequenced in a study of blood T cell repertoires in COVID-19. This table comes from immunoSEQ multiplex PCR, and its TCRdb copy is limited to in-frame clones, with some not included. The sample lists about 190,000 clones, around nine tenths occurring once. The sample consisted of peripheral blood. These receptor sequences come from a man aged 25 to 40 with acute or convalescent COVID-19.

This clone was counted a single time. The rearrangement links TRBV4-1 to TRBJ2-7; 9 positions agree with TRBD2. Germline CDR1 is MGHRA and CDR2 is YSYEKL. This CDR3 spans 14 amino acids. J gave up 7 bases and V 1 base, and 5 bases lay outside the gene matches. CDR3 nucleotide sequence: TGCGCCAGCAGCCAAGTAGCGGGAGTACGGGAGCAGTACTTC. Translating it yields CASSQVAGVREQYF.

The chain recombines TRBV18 with TRBJ1-2; TRBD1 might be the D (6 bases). CDR1 is KGHSH and CDR2 is LQKENI in the germline V gene. V was cut by 3 bases and J by 8 bases, with 13 bases left in between. This CDR3 has 13 amino acids. The DNA for the CDR3 is TGTGCCAGCTCACCTAACAGGGAAAGGGGCTACACCTTC. Protein product: CASSPNRERGYTF.

The chain is built from TRBV5-1 and TRBJ1-2; D is ambiguous. This CDR3 comprises 14 residues. Germline-derived CDR1 and CDR2 are SGHRS and YFSETQ. V lost 0 bases and J lost 4, with 10 bases in between. In DNA, the CDR3 is TGCGCCAGCAGCTTGGAGGGAGCACTCTATGGCTACACCTTC. This gives the protein CASSLEGALYGYTF. The whole variable domain, remainder taken from reference TRBV5-1 and TRBJ1-2, is KAGVTQTPRYLIKTRGQQVTLSCSPISGHRSVSWYQQTPGQGLQFLFEYFSETQRNKGNFPGRFSGRQFSNSRSEMNVSTLELGDSALYLCASSLEGALYGYTFGSGTRLTVV.

The chain couples TRBV28 to TRBJ1-4; D call uncertain. Germline values: CDR1 MDHEN, CDR2 SYDVKM. There are 15 residues in the CDR3. Trimming stripped 3 bases from V and 0 bases from J, with 8 bases between. Here the CDR3 reads CASSFAGATNEKLFF. DNA of the CDR3: TGTGCCAGCAGTTTCGCCGGTGCAACTAATGAAAAACTGTTTTTT.

V gene TRBV7-7 combines with J gene TRBJ2-2, with 7 bases that match TRBD2. This CDR3 comprises 13 residues. Germline loops: CDR1 SSHAT, CDR2 FNYEAQ (reference sequence). In nucleotides, the CDR3 is TGTGCTAGTGCGCGGGAGAGGACCGGGGAGCTGTTTTTT. Protein product: CASARERTGELFF.

The J gene is TRBJ2-1, the V gene TRBV24-1, with TRBD2 matching over 10 bases. CDR1 is KGHDR and CDR2 is SFDVKD in the germline V gene. The J segment lost 1 base and the V segment lost 9 bases, leaving 5 bases of the junction unmatched. The CDR3 runs 15 residues. The CDR3 region has the DNA TGTGCCACCCAGACTAGCGGGCCTTCCTACAATGAGCAGTTCTTC. Protein product: CATQTSGPSYNEQFF.

The V and J genes are TRBV5-5 and TRBJ2-3; 8 bases agree with TRBD1. V trimming: 4 bases; J trimming: 4 bases; junction bases outside the gene matches: 14. Germline V gene lookup returns CDR1 SGHKS and CDR2 YYEKEE (reference sequence). The CDR3 covers 17 residues. As DNA, the CDR3 is TGTGCCAGCAGCCCCGCCACCGGGACAGGCGGGGCAGATACGCAGTATTTT. Protein sequence: CASSPATGTGGADTQYF.

The count of this clone is one. The rearrangement uses TRBV5-1 and TRBJ2-3, with 12 bases that match TRBD2. In germline, CDR1 is SGHRS, CDR2 YFSETQ. The J segment lost 0 bases and the V segment lost 4 bases, leaving 6 bases of the junction unmatched. The CDR3 spans 17 residues. The CDR3 sequence: CASSRGLAGFSTDTQYF. The CDR3, as DNA: TGCGCCAGCAGCCGGGGACTAGCGGGTTTTAGCACAGATACGCAGTATTTT.

This chain connects TRBV5-1 to TRBJ2-7, with D possibly matching TRBD1 (5 bases). Germline CDR1 and CDR2: SGHRS and YFSETQ. This CDR3 region has 13 residues. Deletions cut 4 bases from V and 3 bases from J, with 11 bases between. CDR3 region: CASSLDTFYEQYF. The CDR3 DNA reads TGCGCCAGCAGCCTGGACACGTTCTACGAGCAGTACTTC.

This clone was counted once. J is TRBJ2-1 and V is TRBV30, with 10 nucleotides matching TRBD1. Germline CDR1 is GTSNPN and CDR2 is SVGIG (reference sequence). The ends lost 3 bases at V and 7 bases at J; junction bases unmatched: 6. This CDR3 is 14 amino acids long. Here the CDR3 reads CAWSRDRGVNEQFF. In DNA, the CDR3 is TGTGCCTGGAGCCGGGACAGGGGCGTTAATGAGCAGTTCTTC.

This clone was seen just once. DNA of the CDR3: TGTGCCAGCAGTGTCGAGCGCGCCACCGGGGAGCTGTTTTTT. Protein product: CASSVERATGELFF. V gene TRBV6-4 combines with J gene TRBJ2-2; D remains ambiguous. Germline V gene sequence: CDR1 MRHNA, CDR2 SNTAGT. V lost 4 bases, J lost 4 bases, and 10 bases lay in between. This CDR3 region has 14 residues.

The chain combines TRBV27 with TRBJ2-7, with 8 nucleotides matching TRBD2. The CDR3 is 13 residues long. The V gene end was trimmed by 4 bases and the J gene end by 1 base; junction bases not matched to a gene: 0. From germline, CDR1 is MNHEY and CDR2 SMNVEV (reference sequence). The CDR3 region has the DNA TGTGCCAGCAGTTCGGGGGGGTCCTACGAGCAGTACTTC. Protein sequence: CASSSGGSYEQYF.

The rearrangement links TRBV5-4 to TRBJ2-2; a weak D match, TRBD2 (6 bases). The V gene's germline CDR1 is SGHNT and CDR2 YYREEE (reference sequence). This CDR3 contains 18 residues. V was pared by 1 base and J by 1 base, with 17 bases between. The CDR3 DNA is TGTGCCAGCAGCTTGTCAGTAGCGGTCCCCCAGAACACCGGGGAGCTGTTTTTT. It specifies CASSLSVAVPQNTGELFF.

The J gene is TRBJ1-6, the V gene TRBV25-1; D is possibly TRBD1 (6 bases). This CDR3 contains 13 residues. V lost 6 bases and J 10 bases, leaving 13 bases between the germline ends. The germline V gene encodes CDR1 MGHDK and CDR2 SYGVNS. CDR3 protein: CASREQGQSPLHF. CDR3 nucleotide sequence: TGTGCCAGCAGGGAACAGGGTCAATCACCCCTCCACTTT.

V and J are TRBV12-3 or TRBV12-4 and TRBJ1-5; 7 nucleotides agree with TRBD1. The ends lost 5 bases at V and 8 bases at J; junction bases unmatched: 0. There are 11 residues in the CDR3. CDR3 sequence reads: CASSQGEPQHF. The CDR3 bases are TGTGCCAGCAGTCAGGGGGAGCCCCAGCATTTT.

The rearrangement links TRBV28 to TRBJ2-7, with 8 bases fitting TRBD1. The trim removed 5 bases at V and 3 bases at J, leaving 3 bases unmatched. Looked up from germline, CDR1 is MDHEN and CDR2 is SYDVKM. The CDR3 loop spans 13 amino acids. DNA of the CDR3: TGTGCCAGCAGTCTAGGGACAGGCTACGAGCAGTACTTC. Translated, it gives CASSLGTGYEQYF.